A selection of T cell receptor beta chains follows, all from one sample in a study of identical twins. Using its own MiXCR run on the 5' RACE reads, TCRdb lists one record per CDR3 protein. The sample has some 100,000 distinct CDR3 sequences, 5.9% seen once. Sequencing used memory T cells sorted from blood. The receptors originated from a woman aged 50 to 65 in good health. Both conserved end residues are part of each CDR3. Each record gives: V gene, J gene, clone size, D gene, CDR3 protein, CDR3 DNA. The D gene is left open where the match is weak. Not every row has a clone size; where given, it reads once, few, many or a size class.

TRBV2	TRBJ2-1	many	.	CASSEVTSSYNEQFF	TGTGCCAGCAGTGAAGTGACCAGCTCCTACAATGAGCAGTTCTTC
TRBV15	TRBJ2-5	many	.	CATSSFGGTQYF	TGTGCCACCAGCAGCTTCGGGGGGACCCAGTACTTC
TRBV10-3	TRBJ1-2	many	TRBD1	CAISYRGLTYGYTF	TGTGCCATCAGCTACAGGGGTTTAACCTATGGCTACACCTTC
TRBV4-2	TRBJ2-4	many	.	CASSQGAIQYF	TGTGCCAGCAGCCAAGGGGCTATTCAGTACTTC
TRBV14	TRBJ2-1	many	TRBD2	CASSQARLAGGGEQFF	TGTGCCAGCAGCCAAGCAAGACTAGCGGGAGGGGGTGAGCAGTTCTTC
TRBV10-2	TRBJ2-1	many	.	CASSVVNEQFF	TGCGCCAGCAGTGTAGTGAATGAGCAGTTCTTC
TRBV19	TRBJ1-5	many	.	CASSINAAGNQPQHF	TGTGCCAGTAGTATAAATGCGGCAGGGAATCAGCCCCAGCATTTT
TRBV24-1	TRBJ2-1	many	TRBD2	CATSDRLPGTRDEQFF	TGTGCCACCAGTGACCGTCTCCCCGGGACTAGAGATGAGCAGTTCTTC
TRBV18	TRBJ1-1	many	.	CASSPQNTEAFF	TGTGCCAGCTCACCACAGAACACTGAAGCTTTCTTT
TRBV2	TRBJ2-7	few	.	CASSPTRDEQYF	TGTGCCAGCAGTCCCACAAGGGACGAGCAGTACTTC
TRBV5-1	TRBJ2-6	many	TRBD2	CASSSQSGLAGGGANVLTF	TGCGCCAGCAGCTCCCAATCCGGACTAGCGGGCGGTGGGGCCAACGTCCTGACTTTC
TRBV20-1	TRBJ2-5	many	TRBD2	CSATLLLAAETQYF	TGCAGTGCTACGCTGTTACTAGCGGCAGAGACCCAGTACTTC
TRBV10-3	TRBJ2-7	many	TRBD1	CAIGQGSYEQYF	TGTGCCATAGGACAGGGGTCCTACGAGCAGTACTTC
TRBV6-5	TRBJ1-6	.	.	CASSPPNSPLHF	TGTGCCAGCAGTCCCCCCAATTCACCCCTCCACTTT
TRBV9	TRBJ2-7	many	TRBD1	CASSPYGTGHRVQYF	TGTGCCAGCAGCCCCTACGGGACAGGACATCGGGTGCAGTACTTC
TRBV7-2	TRBJ1-4	many	.	CASSLVGEKLFF	TGTGCCAGCAGCTTAGTAGGTGAAAAACTGTTTTTT
TRBV21-1	TRBJ2-7	many	.	CAILSLRTVGEQYF	TGTGCCATCCTCTCTCTTAGGACAGTAGGCGAGCAGTACTTC
TRBV11-2	TRBJ2-3	few	.	CASSPRTSVGTQYF	TGTGCCAGCAGCCCCCGGACATCAGTCGGTACGCAGTATTTT
TRBV29-1	TRBJ2-4	many	TRBD1	CSVAPGQGPFQYF	TGCAGCGTTGCCCCGGGACAGGGGCCGTTTCAGTACTTC
TRBV10-3	TRBJ2-1	many	TRBD2	CAIGRGREQNEQFF	TGTGCCATCGGGCGAGGGCGGGAGCAGAATGAGCAGTTCTTC
TRBV14	TRBJ2-3	many	.	CASSPVGGTDTQYF	TGTGCCAGCAGCCCCGTGGGGGGCACAGATACGCAGTATTTT
TRBV12-5	TRBJ1-2	many	.	CASGLAGAGYGYTF	TGTGCTAGTGGTTTGGCGGGTGCAGGCTATGGCTACACCTTC
TRBV12-5	TRBJ2-7	few	.	CASVRGAGAYEQYF	TGTGCTAGTGTCCGCGGGGCAGGTGCCTACGAGCAGTACTTC
TRBV5-6	TRBJ2-2	many	TRBD2	CASSYGTSRGGELFF	TGTGCCAGCAGCTATGGGACTAGCCGGGGCGGGGAGCTGTTTTTT
TRBV5-1	TRBJ2-1	few	.	CASSLEAGSSEQFF	TGCGCCAGCAGCTTGGAGGCAGGGAGTAGTGAGCAGTTCTTC
TRBV20-1	TRBJ2-1	many	TRBD2	CSARASRGLALNNEQFF	TGCAGTGCTAGAGCGAGTAGAGGACTAGCCCTCAACAATGAGCAGTTCTTC
TRBV20-1	TRBJ1-1	.	.	CSASEGGAEAFF	TGCAGTGCTAGTGAAGGGGGGGCTGAAGCTTTCTTT
TRBV29-1	TRBJ1-3	few	.	CSVEENRAMGNTIYF	TGCAGCGTTGAAGAAAACAGGGCTATGGGAAACACCATATATTTT
TRBV9	TRBJ1-2	many	.	CASSPLGIRGYTF	TGTGCCAGCAGCCCCCTGGGGATTCGGGGCTACACCTTC
TRBV7-9	TRBJ2-1	many	.	CASSPRQAVYNEQFF	TGTGCCAGCAGCCCCCGACAGGCCGTTTACAATGAGCAGTTCTTC
TRBV4-2	TRBJ2-3	many	.	CASSQDGPHSDTQYF	TGTGCCAGCAGCCAAGATGGGCCCCACTCGGATACGCAGTATTTT
TRBV6-6	TRBJ2-2	few	.	CASCRGSGELFF	TGTGCCAGCTGTAGAGGTTCCGGGGAGCTGTTTTTT
TRBV5-6	TRBJ1-3	many	TRBD1	CASSPRWGQGENTIYF	TGTGCCAGCAGCCCCCGGTGGGGCCAGGGGGAAAACACCATATATTTT
TRBV30	TRBJ1-4	many	.	CAARRDNEKLFF	TGTGCCGCGAGAAGGGATAATGAAAAACTGTTTTTT
TRBV3-1	TRBJ2-6	many	.	CASSQRAGANVLTF	TGTGCCAGCAGCCAAAGAGCTGGGGCCAACGTCCTGACTTTC
TRBV6-5	TRBJ2-5	many	.	CASGDQETQYF	TGTGCCAGCGGGGATCAAGAGACCCAGTACTTC
TRBV18	TRBJ2-1	many	TRBD2	CASSPWQREANNEQFF	TGTGCCAGCTCCCCATGGCAGCGGGAGGCCAACAATGAGCAGTTCTTC
TRBV5-1	TRBJ2-1	many	.	CASSLDVRGGSEQFF	TGCGCCAGCAGCTTGGATGTAAGAGGGGGGAGTGAGCAGTTCTTC
TRBV30	TRBJ2-3	.	.	CAWSGLVPSDTQYF	TGTGCCTGGAGTGGTTTGGTCCCCTCAGATACGCAGTATTTT
TRBV5-1	TRBJ2-7	few	.	CASSPDPGTYEQYF	TGCGCCAGCAGCCCGGACCCCGGGACCTACGAGCAGTACTTC
TRBV11-2	TRBJ2-2	many	TRBD1	CASSPSEGATGELFF	TGTGCCAGCAGCCCCTCAGAGGGGGCTACCGGGGAGCTGTTTTTT
TRBV3-1	TRBJ1-2	many	.	CASSHQQDYGYTF	TGTGCCAGCAGCCATCAACAGGACTATGGCTACACCTTC
TRBV5-6	TRBJ1-5	many	.	CASSLTRQVDSNQPQHF	TGTGCCAGCAGCTTAACACGACAGGTGGATAGCAATCAGCCCCAGCATTTT
TRBV29-1	TRBJ2-6	few	TRBD1	CSVLGPGQGSGANVLTF	TGCAGCGTCCTAGGGCCAGGACAGGGGTCTGGGGCCAACGTCCTGACTTTC
TRBV5-1	TRBJ1-5	few	TRBD1	CASSAGQGGQPQHF	TGCGCCAGCAGCGCCGGACAGGGAGGTCAGCCCCAGCATTTT
TRBV5-5	TRBJ2-5	many	TRBD1	CASSLDRGQETQYF	TGTGCCAGCAGCTTGGACAGGGGGCAAGAGACCCAGTACTTC
TRBV12-3/TRBV12-4	TRBJ2-3	.	.	CASSLGQAHTDRTDTQYF	TGTGCCAGCAGTTTAGGTCAGGCGCATACAGACCGCACAGATACGCAGTATTTT
TRBV5-6	TRBJ1-1	many	TRBD1	CASSLGDREAFF	TGTGCCAGCAGCTTGGGGGACAGAGAAGCTTTCTTT
TRBV29-1	TRBJ2-1	.	.	CSVDGTYNEQFF	TGCAGCGTTGATGGGACTTACAATGAGCAGTTCTTC
TRBV9	TRBJ2-1	many	TRBD1	CASSGTGQGSNEQFF	TGTGCCAGCAGCGGAACGGGACAGGGGTCCAATGAGCAGTTCTTC
TRBV7-9	TRBJ2-2	.	.	CASSRGISRYTGELFF	TGTGCCAGCAGCCGAGGGATTAGCCGATACACCGGGGAGCTGTTTTTT
TRBV29-1	TRBJ1-2	.	.	CSVGRDGAGDGYTF	TGCAGCGTTGGACGCGATGGGGCGGGTGATGGCTACACCTTC
TRBV3-1	TRBJ2-1	many	TRBD2	CASSQGTSDTYNEQFF	TGTGCCAGCAGCCAAGGGACTAGCGACACCTACAATGAGCAGTTCTTC
TRBV19	TRBJ2-2	few	.	CASSTGQRTGELFF	TGTGCCAGTAGTACCGGACAGAGAACCGGGGAGCTGTTTTTT
TRBV7-2	TRBJ2-1	few	.	CASSWTDNEQFF	TGTGCCAGCAGTTGGACAGACAATGAGCAGTTCTTC
TRBV4-1	TRBJ2-1	many	TRBD2	CATKDLRELREQFF	TGCGCCACCAAGGATTTGCGGGAGTTGAGAGAGCAGTTCTTC
TRBV7-9	TRBJ2-7	many	TRBD1	CASSSDREGLYEQYF	TGTGCCAGCAGCTCGGACAGGGAAGGACTGTACGAGCAGTACTTC
TRBV5-1	TRBJ1-2	.	.	CASSLDLKGGRYTF	TGCGCCAGCAGCTTGGACCTTAAGGGAGGACGCTACACCTTC
TRBV19	TRBJ2-1	many	TRBD1	CASSISPPGQVQFF	TGTGCCAGTAGTATTAGTCCCCCGGGACAGGTGCAGTTCTTC
TRBV15	TRBJ1-3	many	.	CATSRDQGNGNTIYF	TGTGCCACCAGCAGAGATCAGGGTAATGGAAACACCATATATTTT